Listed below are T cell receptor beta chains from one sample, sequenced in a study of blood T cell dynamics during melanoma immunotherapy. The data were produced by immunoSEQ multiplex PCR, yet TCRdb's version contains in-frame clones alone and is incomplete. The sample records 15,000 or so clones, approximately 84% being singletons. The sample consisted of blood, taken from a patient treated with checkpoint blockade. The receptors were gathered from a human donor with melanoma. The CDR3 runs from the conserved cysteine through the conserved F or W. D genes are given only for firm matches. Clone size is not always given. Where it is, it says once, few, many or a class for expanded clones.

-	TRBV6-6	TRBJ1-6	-	TGTGCCAGCAGCAGGGACGGTTATTCACCCCTCCACTTT	CASSRDGYSPLHF
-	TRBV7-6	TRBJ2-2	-	TGTGCCAGCACGAACCAGGCGGTAGTGACCGGGGAGCTGTTTTTT	CASTNQAVVTGELFF
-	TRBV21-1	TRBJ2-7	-	TGTGCCCGACCCGACAGATGCCAGTACTTC	CARPDRCQYF
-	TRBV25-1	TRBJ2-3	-	TGTGCCAGCGGTGGGGATACGCAGTATTTT	CASGGDTQYF
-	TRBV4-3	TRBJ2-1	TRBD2	TGCGCCAGCAGCCAAGATCAGGGCGGGAGGGCCCGCAATGAGCAGTTCTTC	CASSQDQGGRARNEQFF
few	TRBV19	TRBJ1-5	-	TGTGCCAGTAGTATAGTAGGCAGAAGCAATCAGCCCCAGCATTTT	CASSIVGRSNQPQHF
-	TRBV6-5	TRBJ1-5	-	TGTGCCAGCAGACAGGACGGGTTTGACGATCAGCCCCAGCATTTT	CASRQDGFDDQPQHF
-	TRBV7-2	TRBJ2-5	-	TGTGCCAGCAGCTTAGGACTAGTCGAATTGGAGACCCAGTACTTC	CASSLGLVELETQYF
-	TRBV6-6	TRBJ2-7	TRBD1	TGTGCCAGCAGAACCGGGACAGGGGGCTTGTACGAGCAGTACTTC	CASRTGTGGLYEQYF
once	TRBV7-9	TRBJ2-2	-	TGTGCCAGCAGCAATATTCTTTCTGGGGGGCGCACCGGGGAGCTGTTTTTT	CASSNILSGGRTGELFF
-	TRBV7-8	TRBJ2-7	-	TGTGCCAGCAGCCCCGCCTTAGTAGGGGAGCAGTACTTC	CASSPALVGEQYF
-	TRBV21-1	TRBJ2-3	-	TGTGCCCCGGTCGGCTCAAAGCACACAGATACGCAGTATTTT	CAPVGSKHTDTQYF
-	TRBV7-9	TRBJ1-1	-	TGTGCCAGCAGCTTAGCAGGGCAGAACACTGAAGCTTTCTTT	CASSLAGQNTEAFF
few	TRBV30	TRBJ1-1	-	TGTGCCGGCAATCAGGAAAGGGGCACTGAAGCTTTCTTT	CAGNQERGTEAFF
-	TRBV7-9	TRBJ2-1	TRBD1	TGTGCCAGCAGCTTAGCTGGACAGGGGGTGCTCAATGAGCAGTTCTTC	CASSLAGQGVLNEQFF
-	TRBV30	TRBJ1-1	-	TGTGCCTGGACTCCGAGGGGCACTGAAGCTTTCTTT	CAWTPRGTEAFF
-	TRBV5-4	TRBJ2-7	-	TGTGCCAGCAGCTTGGAGGGCCCCAGCTCCTACGAGCAGTACTTC	CASSLEGPSSYEQYF
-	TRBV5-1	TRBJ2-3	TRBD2	TGCGCCAGCAGCTTGACCCCGACTAGCGAGACGCAGTATTTT	CASSLTPTSETQYF
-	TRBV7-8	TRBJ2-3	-	TGTGCCAGCAGCTTAGCGGGAGCTCGGGATACGCAGTATTTT	CASSLAGARDTQYF
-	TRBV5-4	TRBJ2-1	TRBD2	TGTGCCAGCAGCTCGCCAACTAGCGGATTCTACAATGAGCAGTTCTTC	CASSSPTSGFYNEQFF
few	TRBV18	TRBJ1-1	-	TGTGCCAGCTCCCTCGCGGAAGGAGGGGTATCTTTCTTT	CASSLAEGGVSFF
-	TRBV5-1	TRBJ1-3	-	TGCGCCAGCAGCTTGGGGCAAGGAAACACCATATATTTT	CASSLGQGNTIYF
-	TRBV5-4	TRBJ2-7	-	TGTGCCAGCAGCTTTAGTACCCCGGGGGCCCCCTACGAGCAGTACTTC	CASSFSTPGAPYEQYF
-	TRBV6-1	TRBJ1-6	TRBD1	TGTGCCAGCAGGGGACAGAATAATTCACCCCTCCACTTT	CASRGQNNSPLHF
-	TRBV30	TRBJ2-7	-	TGTGCCTGGAGTGTACCCAGGTTGAGCTCCTACGAGCAGTACTTC	CAWSVPRLSSYEQYF
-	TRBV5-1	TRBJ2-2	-	TGCGCCAGCAGCTTGATCGGGGGTTCCGCCGGGGAGCTGTTTTTT	CASSLIGGSAGELFF
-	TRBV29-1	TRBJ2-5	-	TGCAGCGCCGGCCCCCATCTAAGGCCCGGGGAGACCCAGTACTTC	CSAGPHLRPGETQYF
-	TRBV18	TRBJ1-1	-	TGTGCCAGCTCACCGACGGGAATTGAAGCTTTCTTT	CASSPTGIEAFF
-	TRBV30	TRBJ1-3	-	TGTGCCTGGAGCCCCAGCGGAAACACCATATATTTT	CAWSPSGNTIYF
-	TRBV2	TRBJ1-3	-	TGTGCCAGCAGTATAGACCCTGGAAACACCATATATTTT	CASSIDPGNTIYF
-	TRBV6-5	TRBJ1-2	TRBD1	TGTGCCAGCAGTCCCGAATTCGGGACAGGGGATGGCTACACCTTC	CASSPEFGTGDGYTF
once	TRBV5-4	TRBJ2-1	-	TGTGCCAGCAGCTTGGGGGCTAGCAGAACGTTGAGCTCCTACAATGAGCAGTTCTTC	CASSLGASRTLSSYNEQFF
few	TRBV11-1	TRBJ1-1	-	TGTGCCAGCAGCTCAGGACGGTTGAACACTGAAGCTTTCTTT	CASSSGRLNTEAFF
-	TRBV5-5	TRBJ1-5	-	TGTGCCAGCAGCTCGATTCCAGGGCCGCCCCAGCATTTT	CASSSIPGPPQHF
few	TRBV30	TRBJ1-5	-	TGTGCCTGGAGTTCCGAGACAGGACGTAGCAATCAGCCCCAGCATTTT	CAWSSETGRSNQPQHF
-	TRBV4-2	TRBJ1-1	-	TGTGCCAGCAGCCAAGGGCGGGCAGGGATCACTGAAGCTTTCTTT	CASSQGRAGITEAFF
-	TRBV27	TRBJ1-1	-	TGTGCCAGCAGTTTATTTGAGAACACTGAAGCTTTCTTT	CASSLFENTEAFF
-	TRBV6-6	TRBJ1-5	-	TGTGCCCTCCGAGCAGGGGCAGATCAGCCCCAGCATTTT	CALRAGADQPQHF
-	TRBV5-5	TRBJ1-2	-	TGTGCCAGCAGCGAGGGTCCGGGGGGCTATGGCTACACCTTC	CASSEGPGGYGYTF
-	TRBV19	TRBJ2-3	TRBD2	TGTGCCAGTAAGACGGGAGGAGCAGATACGCAGTATTTT	CASKTGGADTQYF
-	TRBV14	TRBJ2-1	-	TGTGCCAGCAGCCGGAGGACTGGCTCCTACAATGAGCAGTTCTTC	CASSRRTGSYNEQFF
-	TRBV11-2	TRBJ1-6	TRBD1	TGTGCCAGCAGCTTAGGGGAGGGGGCCTCACCCCTCCACTTT	CASSLGEGASPLHF
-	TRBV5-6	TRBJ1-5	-	TGTGCCAGCAGCCTGCGGGTAGTCCGGGGCAATCAGCCCCAGCATTTT	CASSLRVVRGNQPQHF
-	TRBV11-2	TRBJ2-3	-	TGTGCCAGCACCCAGGTCGTGGGGGGGCTTGCAGATACGCAGTATTTT	CASTQVVGGLADTQYF
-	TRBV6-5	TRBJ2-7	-	TGTGCCAGCAGTTCCCCGGACCGCCGATACGAGCAGTACTTC	CASSSPDRRYEQYF
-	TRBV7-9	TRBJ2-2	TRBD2	TGTGCCAGCAGCCTACAACTAGCGGGCGACACCGGGGAGCTGTTTTTT	CASSLQLAGDTGELFF
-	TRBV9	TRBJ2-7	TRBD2	TGTGCCAGCAGCGTAGGTAGCGGGAGTGGTGAGCAGTACTTC	CASSVGSGSGEQYF
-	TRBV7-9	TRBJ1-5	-	TGTGCCAGCAGCTTGGGGGGAATCCCCTATCAGCCCCAGCATTTT	CASSLGGIPYQPQHF
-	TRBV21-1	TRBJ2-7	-	TGTGCCAGCAGCAAGGTTGGAAAGCCGGGGAGCTCCTACGAGCAGTACTTC	CASSKVGKPGSSYEQYF
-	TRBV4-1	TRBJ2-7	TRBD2	TGCGCCAGCACGAAACTAGCGGGGGCCCTGGACGAGCAGTACTTC	CASTKLAGALDEQYF
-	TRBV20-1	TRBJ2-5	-	TGCAGTGCTAGACAGGGAGAGACCCAGTACTTC	CSARQGETQYF
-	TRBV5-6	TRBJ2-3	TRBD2	TGTGCCAGCAGCCATAGCGGGCCCACAGATACGCAGTATTTT	CASSHSGPTDTQYF
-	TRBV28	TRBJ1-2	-	TGTGCCAGCACCGCCCAAGGGAACTATGGCTACACCTTC	CASTAQGNYGYTF
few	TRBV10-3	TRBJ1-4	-	TGTGCCATCAGTGAGGGAGGTCCGCGCAGTGAAAAACTGTTTTTT	CAISEGGPRSEKLFF
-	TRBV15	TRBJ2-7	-	TGTGCCACCGTCCCGACCGAGCAGTACTTC	CATVPTEQYF
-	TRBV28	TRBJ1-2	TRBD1	TGTGCCAGCAGTACCAATACAGGGGGGGATGGCTACACCTTC	CASSTNTGGDGYTF
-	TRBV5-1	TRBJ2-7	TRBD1	TGCGCCAGCAGCTTGGAGACAGGGGGCTACGAGCAGTACTTC	CASSLETGGYEQYF
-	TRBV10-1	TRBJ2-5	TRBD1	TGCGCCAGCAGTGATCGGGACAGGGGAGAGGTAGAGACCCAGTACTTC	CASSDRDRGEVETQYF
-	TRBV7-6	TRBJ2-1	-	TGTGCCAGCAGCTCATCCGGGACAACAAGCTCCTACAATGAGCAGTTCTTC	CASSSSGTTSSYNEQFF